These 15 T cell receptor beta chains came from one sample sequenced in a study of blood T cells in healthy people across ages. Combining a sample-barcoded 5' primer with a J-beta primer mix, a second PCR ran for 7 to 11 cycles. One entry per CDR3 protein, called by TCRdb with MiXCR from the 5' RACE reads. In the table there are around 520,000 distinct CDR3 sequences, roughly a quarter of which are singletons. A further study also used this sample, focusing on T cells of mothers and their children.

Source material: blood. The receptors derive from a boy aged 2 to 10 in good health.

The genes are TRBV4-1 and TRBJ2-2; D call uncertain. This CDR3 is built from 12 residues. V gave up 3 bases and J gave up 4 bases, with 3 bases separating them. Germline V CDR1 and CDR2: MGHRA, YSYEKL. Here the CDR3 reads CASSQRTGELFF. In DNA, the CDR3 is TGCGCCAGCAGCCAGCGCACCGGGGAGCTGTTTTTT.

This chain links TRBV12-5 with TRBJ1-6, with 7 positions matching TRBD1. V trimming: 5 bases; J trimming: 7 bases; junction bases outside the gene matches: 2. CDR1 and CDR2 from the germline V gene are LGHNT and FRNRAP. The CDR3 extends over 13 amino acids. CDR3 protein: CASGRQGNSPLHF. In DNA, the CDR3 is TGTGCTAGTGGTAGACAGGGAAATTCACCCCTCCACTTT.

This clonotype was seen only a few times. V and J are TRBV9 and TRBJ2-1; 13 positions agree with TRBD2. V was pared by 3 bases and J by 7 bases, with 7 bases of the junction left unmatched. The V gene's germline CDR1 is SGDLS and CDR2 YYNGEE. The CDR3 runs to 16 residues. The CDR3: CASSEGTSGTANEQFF. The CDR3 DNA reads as TGTGCCAGCAGCGAGGGGACTAGCGGGACTGCAAATGAGCAGTTCTTC. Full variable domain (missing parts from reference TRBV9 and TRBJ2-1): DSGVTQTPKHLITATGQRVTLRCSPRSGDLSVYWYQQSLDQGLQFLIQYYNGEERAKGNILERFSAQQFPDLHSELNLSSLELGDSALYFCASSEGTSGTANEQFFGPGTRLTVL.

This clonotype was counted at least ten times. In DNA form, the CDR3 reads TGTGCCATCAGAGGTTCGGGCAGACAAGAGACCCAGTACTTC. Translated, it gives CAIRGSGRQETQYF. This chain connects TRBV10-3 to TRBJ2-5; no reliable D call. Trimming took 6 bases from V and 2 from J, leaving 13 bases between them. The CDR3 covers 14 residues. Germline values: CDR1 ENHRY, CDR2 SYGVKD.

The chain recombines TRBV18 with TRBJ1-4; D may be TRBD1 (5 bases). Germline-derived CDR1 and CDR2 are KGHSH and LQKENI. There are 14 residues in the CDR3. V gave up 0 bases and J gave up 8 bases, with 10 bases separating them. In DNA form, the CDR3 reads TGTGCCAGCTCACCACCCAGGGAAAGGGAAAAACTGTTTTTT. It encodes CASSPPREREKLFF.

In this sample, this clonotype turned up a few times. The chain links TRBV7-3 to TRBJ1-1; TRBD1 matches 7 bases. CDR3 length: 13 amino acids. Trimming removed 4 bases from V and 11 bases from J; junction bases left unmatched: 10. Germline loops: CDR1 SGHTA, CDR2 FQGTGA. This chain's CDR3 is CASSSLPDRKAFF. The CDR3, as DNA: TGTGCCAGCAGCTCCCTTCCGGACAGGAAGGCTTTCTTT.

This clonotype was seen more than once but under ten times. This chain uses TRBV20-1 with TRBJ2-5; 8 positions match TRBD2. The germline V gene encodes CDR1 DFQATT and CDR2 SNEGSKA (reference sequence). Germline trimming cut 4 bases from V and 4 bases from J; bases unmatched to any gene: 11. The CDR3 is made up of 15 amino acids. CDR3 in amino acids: CSAIRGSGSGETQYF. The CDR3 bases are TGCAGTGCTATCCGGGGGAGCGGGAGTGGAGAGACCCAGTACTTC.

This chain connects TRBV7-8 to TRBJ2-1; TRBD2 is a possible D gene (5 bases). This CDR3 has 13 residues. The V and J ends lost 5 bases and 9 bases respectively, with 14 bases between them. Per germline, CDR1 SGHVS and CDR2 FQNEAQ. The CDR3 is CASSQDSPTEQFF. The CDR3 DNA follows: TGTGCCAGCAGCCAGGACTCCCCCACTGAGCAGTTCTTC.

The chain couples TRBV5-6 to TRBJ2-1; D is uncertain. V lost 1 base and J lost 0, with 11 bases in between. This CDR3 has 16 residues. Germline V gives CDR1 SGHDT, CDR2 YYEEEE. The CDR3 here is CASSLIRAFSYNEQFF. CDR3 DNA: TGTGCCAGCAGCTTGATCCGGGCTTTCTCCTACAATGAGCAGTTCTTC.

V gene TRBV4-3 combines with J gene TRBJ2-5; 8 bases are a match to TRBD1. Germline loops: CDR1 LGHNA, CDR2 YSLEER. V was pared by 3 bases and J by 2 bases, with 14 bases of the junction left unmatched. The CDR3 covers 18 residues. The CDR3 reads CASSHLETLTGAQETQYF. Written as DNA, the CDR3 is TGCGCCAGCAGCCACCTCGAAACTTTGACAGGGGCTCAAGAGACCCAGTACTTC.

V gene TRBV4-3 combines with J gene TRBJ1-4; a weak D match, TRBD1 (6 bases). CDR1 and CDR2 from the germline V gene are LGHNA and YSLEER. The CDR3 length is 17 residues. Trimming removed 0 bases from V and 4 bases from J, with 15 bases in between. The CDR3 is CASSQELWTVNNEKLFF. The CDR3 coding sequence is TGCGCCAGCAGCCAAGAACTCTGGACAGTTAATAATGAAAAACTGTTTTTT.

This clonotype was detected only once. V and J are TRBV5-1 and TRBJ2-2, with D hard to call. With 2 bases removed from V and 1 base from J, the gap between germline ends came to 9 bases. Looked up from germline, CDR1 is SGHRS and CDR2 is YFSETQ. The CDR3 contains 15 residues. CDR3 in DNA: TGCGCCAGCAGCTTCCTTGAGATGAACACCGGGGAGCTGTTTTTT. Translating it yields CASSFLEMNTGELFF.

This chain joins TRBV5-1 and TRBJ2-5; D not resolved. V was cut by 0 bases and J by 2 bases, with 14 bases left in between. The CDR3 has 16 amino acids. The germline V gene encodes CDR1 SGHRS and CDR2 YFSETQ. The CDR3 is CASSLAGGGTQETQYF. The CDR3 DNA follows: TGCGCCAGCAGCTTGGCCGGCGGCGGTACACAAGAGACCCAGTACTTC.

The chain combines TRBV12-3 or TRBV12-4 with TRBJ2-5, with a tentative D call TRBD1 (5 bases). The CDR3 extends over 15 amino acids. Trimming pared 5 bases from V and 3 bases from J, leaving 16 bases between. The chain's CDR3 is CASSGRGWGKETQYF. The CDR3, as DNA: TGTGCCAGCAGTGGCCGAGGCTGGGGCAAAGAGACCCAGTACTTC.

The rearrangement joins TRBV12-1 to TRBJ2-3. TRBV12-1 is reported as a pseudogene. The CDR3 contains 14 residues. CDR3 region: CASSSRPYTDTQYF. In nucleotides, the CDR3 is TGTGCCAGCAGCTCAAGACCATACACAGATACGCAGTATTTT.